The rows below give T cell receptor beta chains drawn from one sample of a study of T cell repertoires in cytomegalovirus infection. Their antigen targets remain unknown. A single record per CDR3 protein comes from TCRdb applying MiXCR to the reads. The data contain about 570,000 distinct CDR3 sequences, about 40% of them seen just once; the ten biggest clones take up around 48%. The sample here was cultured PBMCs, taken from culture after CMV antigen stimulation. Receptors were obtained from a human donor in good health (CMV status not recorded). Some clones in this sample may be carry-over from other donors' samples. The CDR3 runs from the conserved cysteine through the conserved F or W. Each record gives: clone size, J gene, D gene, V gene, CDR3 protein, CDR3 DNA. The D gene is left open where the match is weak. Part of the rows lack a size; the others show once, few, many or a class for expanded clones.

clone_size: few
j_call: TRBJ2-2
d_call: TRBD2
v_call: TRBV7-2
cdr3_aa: CASTLRTSGTGELFF
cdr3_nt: TGTGCCAGCACCCTAAGGACTAGCGGGACTGGGGAGCTGTTTTTT

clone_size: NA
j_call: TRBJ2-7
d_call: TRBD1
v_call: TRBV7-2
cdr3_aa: CANSQQTGGAYEQYF
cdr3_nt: TGTGCCAACAGCCAACAGACAGGGGGCGCGTACGAGCAGTACTTC

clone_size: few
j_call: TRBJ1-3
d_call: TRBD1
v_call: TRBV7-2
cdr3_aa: CASSSQGVPGNTIYF
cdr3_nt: TGTGCCAGCAGCTCCCAGGGGGTCCCTGGAAACACCATATATTTT

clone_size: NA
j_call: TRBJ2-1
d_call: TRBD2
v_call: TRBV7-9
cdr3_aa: CASSSLAGAGNEQFF
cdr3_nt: TGTGCCAGCAGCTCCCTAGCGGGAGCGGGGAATGAGCAGTTCTTC

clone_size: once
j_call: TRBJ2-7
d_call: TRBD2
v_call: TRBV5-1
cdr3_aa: CASSRTGLAPTEEQYF
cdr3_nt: TGCGCCAGCAGCAGAACGGGACTAGCACCCACGGAGGAGCAGTACTTC

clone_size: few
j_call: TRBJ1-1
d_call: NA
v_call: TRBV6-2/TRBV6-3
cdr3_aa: CASSYWESEAFF
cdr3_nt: TGTGCCAGCAGTTACTGGGAGTCTGAAGCTTTCTTT

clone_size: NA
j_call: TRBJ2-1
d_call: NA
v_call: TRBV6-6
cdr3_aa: CASRLVLNWGEQFF
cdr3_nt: TGTGCCAGCAGGCTAGTCCTCAACTGGGGTGAGCAGTTCTTC

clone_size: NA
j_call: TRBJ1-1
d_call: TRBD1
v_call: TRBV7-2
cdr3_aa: CASSPQGTANTEAFF
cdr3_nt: TGTGCCAGCAGCCCCCAAGGGACAGCGAACACTGAAGCTTTCTTT

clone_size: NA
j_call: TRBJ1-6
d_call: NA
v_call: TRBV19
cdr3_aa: CASSIVGGRQNSPLHF
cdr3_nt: TGTGCCAGTAGTATAGTTGGGGGCCGCCAGAATTCACCCCTCCACTTT

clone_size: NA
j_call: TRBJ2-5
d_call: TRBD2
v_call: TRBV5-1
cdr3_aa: CASSLLSGVRKTQYF
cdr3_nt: TGCGCCAGCAGCTTGCTTAGCGGGGTCAGGAAGACCCAGTACTTC

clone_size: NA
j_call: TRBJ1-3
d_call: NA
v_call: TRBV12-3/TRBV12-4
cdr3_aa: CASSTTGFGNTIYF
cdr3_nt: TGTGCCAGCAGTACCACAGGGTTTGGAAACACCATATATTTT

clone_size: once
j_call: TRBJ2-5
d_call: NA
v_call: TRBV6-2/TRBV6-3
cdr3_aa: CASSRRQEGTQYF
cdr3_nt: TGTGCCAGCAGCCGAAGACAGGAGGGGACCCAGTACTTC

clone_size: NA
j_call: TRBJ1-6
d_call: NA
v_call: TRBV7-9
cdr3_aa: CASSSNTGSSYNSPLHF
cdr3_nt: TGTGCCAGCAGCTCGAATACAGGGAGCTCCTATAATTCACCCCTCCACTTT

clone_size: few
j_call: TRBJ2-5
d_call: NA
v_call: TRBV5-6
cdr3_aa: CASSLGGGYQETQYF
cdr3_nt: TGTGCCAGCAGCTTGGGAGGAGGCTACCAAGAGACCCAGTACTTC

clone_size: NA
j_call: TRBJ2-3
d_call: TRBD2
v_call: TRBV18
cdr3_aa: CASSPPWGGGTDTQYF
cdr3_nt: TGTGCCAGCTCACCACCCTGGGGGGGAGGCACAGATACGCAGTATTTT

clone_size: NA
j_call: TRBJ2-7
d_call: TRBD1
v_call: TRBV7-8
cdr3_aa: CASTPGTGGSYEQYF
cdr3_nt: TGTGCCAGCACGCCCGGGACAGGGGGTTCTTACGAGCAGTACTTC

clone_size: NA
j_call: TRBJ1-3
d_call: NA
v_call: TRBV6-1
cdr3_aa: CASSELDRGNTIYF
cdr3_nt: TGTGCCAGCAGTGAACTAGACCGTGGAAACACCATATATTTT

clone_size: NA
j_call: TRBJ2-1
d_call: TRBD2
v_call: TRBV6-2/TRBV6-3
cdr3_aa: CASSEPGLAGGGAYNEQFF
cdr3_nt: TGTGCCAGCAGTGAACCGGGACTAGCGGGAGGGGGTGCTTACAATGAGCAGTTCTTC

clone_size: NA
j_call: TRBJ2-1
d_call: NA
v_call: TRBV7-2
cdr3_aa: CASSLAVASPHRPPFF
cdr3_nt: TGTGCCAGCAGCTTAGCGGTGGCTAGCCCTCACCGACCCCCGTTCTTC

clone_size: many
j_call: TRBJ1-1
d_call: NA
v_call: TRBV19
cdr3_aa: CASRGFGGLNTEAFF
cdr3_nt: TGTGCCAGTAGAGGGTTCGGGGGTTTGAACACTGAAGCTTTCTTT

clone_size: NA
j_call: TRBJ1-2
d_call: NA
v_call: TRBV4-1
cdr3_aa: CASSQDPGEAYGYTF
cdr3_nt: TGCGCCAGCAGCCAAGATCCGGGGGAGGCCTATGGCTACACCTTC

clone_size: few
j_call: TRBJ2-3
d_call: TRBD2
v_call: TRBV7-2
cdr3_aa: CASSLGLAGYDTQYF
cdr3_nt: TGTGCCAGCAGCCTCGGACTAGCGGGATATGATACGCAGTATTTT

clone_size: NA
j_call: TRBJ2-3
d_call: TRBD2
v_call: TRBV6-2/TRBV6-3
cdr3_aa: CASSYSLLAGATDTQYF
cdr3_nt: TGTGCCAGCAGTTACTCCCTGTTAGCGGGAGCGACAGATACGCAGTATTTT

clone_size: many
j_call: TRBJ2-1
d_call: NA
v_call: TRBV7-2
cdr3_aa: CASSLIGETTIEQFF
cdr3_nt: TGTGCCAGCAGCTTAATTGGGGAAACCACAATTGAGCAGTTCTTC

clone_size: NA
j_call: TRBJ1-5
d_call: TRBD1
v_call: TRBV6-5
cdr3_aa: CASRRGQYQPQHF
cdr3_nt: TGTGCCAGCCGGCGGGGACAGTATCAGCCCCAGCATTTT

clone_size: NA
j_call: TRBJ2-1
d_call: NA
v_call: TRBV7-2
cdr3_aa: CASSLEGLTAYNEQFF
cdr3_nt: TGTGCCAGCAGCTTAGAGGGGTTGACCGCCTACAATGAGCAGTTCTTC

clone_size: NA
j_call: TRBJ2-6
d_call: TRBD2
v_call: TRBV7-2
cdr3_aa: CASRKVAGVRRANVLTF
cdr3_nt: TGTGCCAGCAGAAAGGTAGCGGGAGTAAGGAGGGCCAACGTCCTGACTTTC

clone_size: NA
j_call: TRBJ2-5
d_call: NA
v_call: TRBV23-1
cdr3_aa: CASTHPVGKETQYF
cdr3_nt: TGCGCCAGCACCCACCCTGTGGGAAAGGAGACCCAGTACTTC

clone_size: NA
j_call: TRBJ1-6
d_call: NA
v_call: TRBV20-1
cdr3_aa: CSAKPRGPGQSPLHF
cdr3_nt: TGCAGTGCCAAACCCCGGGGACCGGGGCAGTCACCCCTCCACTTT

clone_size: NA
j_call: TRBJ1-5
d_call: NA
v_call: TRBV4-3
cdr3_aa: CASSQDMNQPQHF
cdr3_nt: TGCGCCAGCAGCCAAGATATGAATCAGCCCCAGCATTTT

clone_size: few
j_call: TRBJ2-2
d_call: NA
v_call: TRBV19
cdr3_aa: CASTQWGENTGELFF
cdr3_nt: TGTGCCAGTACTCAATGGGGGGAGAACACCGGGGAGCTGTTTTTT

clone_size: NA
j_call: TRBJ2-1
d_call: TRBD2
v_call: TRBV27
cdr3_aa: CASSPRTRGGKFF
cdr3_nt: TGTGCCAGCAGTCCCCGAACCCGGGGGGGTAAGTTCTTC

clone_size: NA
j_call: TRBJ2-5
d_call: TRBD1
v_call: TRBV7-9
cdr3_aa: CASSPRRGTGEETQYF
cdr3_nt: TGTGCCAGCAGCCCTAGGAGAGGGACAGGGGAAGAGACCCAGTACTTC

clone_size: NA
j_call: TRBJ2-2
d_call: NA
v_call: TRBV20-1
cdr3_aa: CSARGSYTGELFF
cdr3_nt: TGCAGTGCTAGGGGCAGCTACACCGGGGAGCTGTTTTTT

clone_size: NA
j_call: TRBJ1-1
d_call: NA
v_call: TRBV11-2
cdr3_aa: CASSVRWDTEAFF
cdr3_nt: TGTGCCAGCAGCGTACGGTGGGACACTGAAGCTTTCTTT

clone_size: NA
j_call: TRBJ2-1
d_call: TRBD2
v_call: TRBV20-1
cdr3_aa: CSAIRGTSGPLGEQFF
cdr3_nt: TGCAGTGCTATTCGCGGGACTAGCGGGCCCCTTGGAGAGCAGTTCTTC

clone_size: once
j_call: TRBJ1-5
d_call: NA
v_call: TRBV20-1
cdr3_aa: CSALDSLNQPQHF
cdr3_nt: TGCAGTGCTCTCGACAGTCTTAATCAGCCCCAGCATTTT

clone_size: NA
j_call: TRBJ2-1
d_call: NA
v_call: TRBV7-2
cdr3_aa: CASSLGGPRSYNEQFF
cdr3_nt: TGTGCCAGCAGCTTAGGGGGGCCACGCTCCTACAATGAGCAGTTCTTC

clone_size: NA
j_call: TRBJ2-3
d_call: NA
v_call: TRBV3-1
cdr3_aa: CASSQGERQYF
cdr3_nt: TGTGCCAGCAGCCAAGGGGAACGGCAGTATTTT

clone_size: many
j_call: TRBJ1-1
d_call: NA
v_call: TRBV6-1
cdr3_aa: CASSALFLGRNTEAFF
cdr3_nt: TGTGCCAGCAGTGCGCTTTTTTTGGGGCGGAACACTGAAGCTTTCTTT

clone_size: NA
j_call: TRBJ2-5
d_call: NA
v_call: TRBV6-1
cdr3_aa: CASSGLRQGLETQYF
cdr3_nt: TGTGCCAGCAGTGGTCTCAGGCAGGGGTTGGAGACCCAGTACTTC

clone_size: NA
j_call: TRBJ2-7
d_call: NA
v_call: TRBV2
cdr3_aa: CASNKQDRGEQYF
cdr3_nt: TGTGCCAGCAACAAGCAGGATCGCGGCGAGCAGTACTTC

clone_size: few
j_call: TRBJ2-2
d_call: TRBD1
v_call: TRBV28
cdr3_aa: CASSFVDRGATGELFF
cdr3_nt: TGTGCCAGCAGTTTCGTGGACAGGGGAGCGACCGGGGAGCTGTTTTTT

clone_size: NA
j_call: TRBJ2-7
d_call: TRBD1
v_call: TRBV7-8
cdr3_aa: CASSFRTGDYRKYF
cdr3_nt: TGTGCCAGCAGCTTTCGGACAGGGGATTACAGGAAGTACTTC

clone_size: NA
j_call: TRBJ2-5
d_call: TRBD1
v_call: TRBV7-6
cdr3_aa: CDSSPTGGPETQYF
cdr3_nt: TGTGACAGCAGCCCCACAGGGGGCCCAGAGACCCAGTACTTC

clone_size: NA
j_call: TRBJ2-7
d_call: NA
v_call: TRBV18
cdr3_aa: CASSPAAPYEQYF
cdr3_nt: TGTGCCAGCTCACCAGCGGCTCCCTACGAGCAGTACTTC

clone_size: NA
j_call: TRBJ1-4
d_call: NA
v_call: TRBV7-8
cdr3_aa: CASSASRGGLGFF
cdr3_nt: TGTGCCAGCAGCGCAAGCCGGGGGGGACTGGGGTTTTTT

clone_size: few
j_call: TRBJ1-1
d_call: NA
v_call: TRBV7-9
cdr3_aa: CASSFGKGLDATEAFF
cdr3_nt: TGTGCCAGCAGCTTTGGTAAGGGGTTAGATGCGACTGAAGCTTTCTTT

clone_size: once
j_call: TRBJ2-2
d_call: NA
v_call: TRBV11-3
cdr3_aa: CASSARPTSTGELFF
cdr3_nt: TGTGCCAGCAGCGCTCGTCCGACCTCCACCGGGGAGCTGTTTTTT

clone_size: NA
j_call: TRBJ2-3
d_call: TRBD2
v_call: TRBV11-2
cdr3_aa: CASSAGVSDTQYF
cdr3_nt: TGTGCCAGCAGTGCGGGAGTGTCAGATACGCAGTATTTT

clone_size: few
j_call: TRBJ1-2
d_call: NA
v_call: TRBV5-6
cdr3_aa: CASSVAGGRNGYTF
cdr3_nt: TGTGCCAGCAGCGTGGCAGGAGGTCGGAATGGCTACACCTTC

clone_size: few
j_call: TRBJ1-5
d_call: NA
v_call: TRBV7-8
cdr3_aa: CASSWRGGQPQHF
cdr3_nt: TGTGCCAGCAGCTGGAGGGGCGGACAGCCCCAGCATTTT

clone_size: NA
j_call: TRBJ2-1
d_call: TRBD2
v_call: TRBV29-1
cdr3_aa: CSGFETSGRTSYNEQFF
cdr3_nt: TGCAGCGGTTTCGAGACTAGCGGGAGAACATCCTACAATGAGCAGTTCTTC

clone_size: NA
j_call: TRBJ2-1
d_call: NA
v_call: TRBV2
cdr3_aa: CASSDGWNEQFF
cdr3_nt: TGTGCCAGCAGTGACGGCTGGAACGAGCAGTTCTTC

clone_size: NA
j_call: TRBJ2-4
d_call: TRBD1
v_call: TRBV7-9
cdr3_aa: CASSLLRTGENIQYF
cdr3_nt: TGTGCCAGCAGCTTACTCCGGACAGGAGAAAACATTCAGTACTTC

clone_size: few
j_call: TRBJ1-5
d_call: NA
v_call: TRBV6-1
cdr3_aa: CASSEPGGGNQPQHF
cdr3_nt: TGTGCCAGCAGTGAACCTGGAGGGGGGAATCAGCCCCAGCATTTT

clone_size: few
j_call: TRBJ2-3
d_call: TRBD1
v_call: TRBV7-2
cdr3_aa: CASSPSRGQGADTQYF
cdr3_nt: TGTGCCAGCAGCCCAAGTCGAGGACAGGGGGCAGATACGCAGTATTTT

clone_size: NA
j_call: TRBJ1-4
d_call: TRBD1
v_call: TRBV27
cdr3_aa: CASRRRGRGTEKLFF
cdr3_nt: TGTGCCAGCAGAAGGAGGGGGCGCGGTACGGAAAAACTGTTTTTT

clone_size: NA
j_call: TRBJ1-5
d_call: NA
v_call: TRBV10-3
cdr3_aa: CAISESLEPQHF
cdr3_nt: TGTGCCATCAGTGAGTCCCTGGAGCCCCAGCATTTT

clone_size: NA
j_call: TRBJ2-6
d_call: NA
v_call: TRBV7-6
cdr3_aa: CASSSLGGANVLTF
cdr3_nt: TGTGCCAGCAGCTCGTTGGGGGGGGCCAACGTCCTGACTTTC